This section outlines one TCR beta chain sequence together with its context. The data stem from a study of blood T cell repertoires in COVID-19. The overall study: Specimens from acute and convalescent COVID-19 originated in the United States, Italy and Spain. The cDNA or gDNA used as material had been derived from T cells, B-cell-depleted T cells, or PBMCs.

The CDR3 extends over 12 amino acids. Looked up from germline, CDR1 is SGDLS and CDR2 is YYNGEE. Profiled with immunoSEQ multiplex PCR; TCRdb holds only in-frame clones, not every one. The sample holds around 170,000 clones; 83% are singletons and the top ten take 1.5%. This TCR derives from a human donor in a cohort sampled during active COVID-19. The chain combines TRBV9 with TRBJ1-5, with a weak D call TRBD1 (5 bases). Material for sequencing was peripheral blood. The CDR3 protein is CAVQEYNQPQHF. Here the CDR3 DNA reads TGTGCAGTACAGGAATACAATCAGCCCCAGCATTTT.